This T cell receptor beta chain emerged from a study of cytomegalovirus exposure and HLA in healthy donors. Study summary: Early released data comprised around 79 million unique TCRs from HLA-typed donors. Whole-study results and caveats: Excluded: some indistinguishable V segments such as TRBV6-2 and TRBV6-3. A missense DCLRE1C variant was associated with V- and J-gene trimming of TCR beta chains in a later analysis, and an independent cohort replicated the association.

A remark on this clone: Its antigen is unidentified.

The ends were cut back, 2 bases at V and 3 bases at J, with 8 bases in the middle. The CDR3 is 13 amino acids. Germline V lookup: CDR1 SGHNT, CDR2 YYREEE (reference sequence). PCR used 60 Vbeta primers and 13 Jbeta primers. Generated by immunoSEQ multiplex PCR, the TCRdb table keeps only in-frame clones and is missing some. The data hold about 140,000 clones, with 77% observed a single time. Sequencing was done on a sample of PBMCs. The receptor comes from a woman aged 35 to 49 in good health and CMV-seronegative. The V gene is TRBV5-4, the J gene TRBJ2-5; tentative D call: TRBD2 (5 bases). The DNA for the CDR3 is TGTGCCAGCAGCTTCAAGGGAGAAGAGACCCAGTACTTC. Translated, it gives CASSFKGEETQYF.